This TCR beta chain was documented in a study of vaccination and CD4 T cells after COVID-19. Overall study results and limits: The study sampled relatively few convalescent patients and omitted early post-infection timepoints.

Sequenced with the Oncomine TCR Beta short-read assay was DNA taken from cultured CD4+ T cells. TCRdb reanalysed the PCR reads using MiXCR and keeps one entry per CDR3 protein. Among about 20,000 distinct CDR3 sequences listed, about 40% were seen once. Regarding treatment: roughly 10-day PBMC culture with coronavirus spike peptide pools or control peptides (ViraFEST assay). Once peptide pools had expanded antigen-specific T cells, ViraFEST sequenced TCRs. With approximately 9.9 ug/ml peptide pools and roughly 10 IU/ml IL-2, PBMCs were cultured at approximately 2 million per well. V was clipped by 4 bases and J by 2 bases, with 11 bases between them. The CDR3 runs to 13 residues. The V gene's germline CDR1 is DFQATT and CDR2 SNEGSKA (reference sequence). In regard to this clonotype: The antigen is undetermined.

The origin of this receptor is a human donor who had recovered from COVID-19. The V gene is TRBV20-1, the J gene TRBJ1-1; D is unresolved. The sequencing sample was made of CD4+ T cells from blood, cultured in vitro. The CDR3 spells CSAIQIVNTEAFF. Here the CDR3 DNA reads TGCAGTGCTATACAAATTGTAAACACTGAAGCTTTCTTT.